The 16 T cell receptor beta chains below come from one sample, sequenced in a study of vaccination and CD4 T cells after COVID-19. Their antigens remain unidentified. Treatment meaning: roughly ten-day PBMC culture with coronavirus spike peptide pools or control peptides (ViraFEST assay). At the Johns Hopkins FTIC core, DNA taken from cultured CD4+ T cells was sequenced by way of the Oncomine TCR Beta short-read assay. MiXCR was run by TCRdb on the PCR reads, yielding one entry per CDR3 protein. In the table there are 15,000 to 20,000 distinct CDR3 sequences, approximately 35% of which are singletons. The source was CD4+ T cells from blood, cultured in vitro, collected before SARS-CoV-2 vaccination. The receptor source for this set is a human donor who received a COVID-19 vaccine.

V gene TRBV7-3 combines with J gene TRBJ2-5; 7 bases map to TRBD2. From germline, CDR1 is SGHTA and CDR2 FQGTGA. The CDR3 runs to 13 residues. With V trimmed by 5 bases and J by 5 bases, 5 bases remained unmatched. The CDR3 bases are TGTGCCAGCAGCGGTGGACTAGGGGAGACCCAGTACTTC. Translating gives CASSGGLGETQYF.

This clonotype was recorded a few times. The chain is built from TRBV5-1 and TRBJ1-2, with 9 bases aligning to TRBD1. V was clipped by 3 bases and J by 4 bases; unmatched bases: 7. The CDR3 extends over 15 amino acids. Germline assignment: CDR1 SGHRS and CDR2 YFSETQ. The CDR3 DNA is TGCGCCAGCAGCTCCTCCATACAGGGGGCCTATGGCTACACCTTC. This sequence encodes CASSSSIQGAYGYTF.

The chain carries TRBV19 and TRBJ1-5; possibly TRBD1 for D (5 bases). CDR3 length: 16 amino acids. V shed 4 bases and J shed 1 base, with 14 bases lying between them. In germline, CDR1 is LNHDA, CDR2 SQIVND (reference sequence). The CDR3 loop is CASSTGPRVSNQPQHF. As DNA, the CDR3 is TGTGCCAGTAGTACGGGACCCCGGGTAAGCAATCAGCCCCAGCATTTT. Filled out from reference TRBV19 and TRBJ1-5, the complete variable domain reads DGGITQSPKYLFRKEGQNVTLSCEQNLNHDAMYWYRQDPGQGLRLIYYSQIVNDFQKGDIAEGYSVSREKKESFPLTVTSAQKNPTAFYLCASSTGPRVSNQPQHFGDGTRLSIL.

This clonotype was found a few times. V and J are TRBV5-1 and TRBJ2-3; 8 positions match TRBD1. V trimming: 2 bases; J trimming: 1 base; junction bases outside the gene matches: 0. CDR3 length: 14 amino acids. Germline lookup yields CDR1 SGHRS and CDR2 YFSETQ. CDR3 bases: TGCGCCAGCAGCTTACAGGGGGGCACAGATACGCAGTATTTT. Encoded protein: CASSLQGGTDTQYF.

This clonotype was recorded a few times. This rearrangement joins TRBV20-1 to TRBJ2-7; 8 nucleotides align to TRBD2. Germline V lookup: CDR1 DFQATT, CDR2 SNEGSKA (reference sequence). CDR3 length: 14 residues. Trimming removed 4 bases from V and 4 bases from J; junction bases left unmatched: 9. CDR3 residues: CSATLAGNSYEQYF. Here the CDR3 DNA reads TGCAGTGCTACGTTAGCGGGGAACTCGTACGAGCAGTACTTC.

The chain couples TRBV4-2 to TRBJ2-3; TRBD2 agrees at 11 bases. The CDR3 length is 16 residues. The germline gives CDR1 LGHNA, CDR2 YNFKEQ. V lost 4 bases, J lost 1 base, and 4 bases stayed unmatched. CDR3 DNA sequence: TGTGCCAGCAGCCGCGCGACTAGCGGGGGCACAGATACGCAGTATTTT. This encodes CASSRATSGGTDTQYF.

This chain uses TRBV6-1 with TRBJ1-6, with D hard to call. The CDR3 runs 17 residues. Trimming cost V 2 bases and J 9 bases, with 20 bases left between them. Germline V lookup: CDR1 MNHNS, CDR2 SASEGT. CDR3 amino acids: CASSEFRGYSFGSPLHF. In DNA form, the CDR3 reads TGTGCCAGCAGTGAATTTAGAGGGTATTCCTTTGGTTCACCCCTCCACTTT.

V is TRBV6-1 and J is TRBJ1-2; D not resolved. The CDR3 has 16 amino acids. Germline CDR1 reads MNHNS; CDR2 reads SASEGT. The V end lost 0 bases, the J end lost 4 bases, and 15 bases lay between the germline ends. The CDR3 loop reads CASSEAAGRNVYGYTF. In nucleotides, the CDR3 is TGTGCCAGCAGTGAAGCGGCCGGCAGGAACGTCTATGGCTACACCTTC.

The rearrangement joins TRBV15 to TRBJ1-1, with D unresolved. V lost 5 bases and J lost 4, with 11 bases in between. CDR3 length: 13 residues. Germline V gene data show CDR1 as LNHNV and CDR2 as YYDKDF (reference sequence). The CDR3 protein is CATSAKRATEAFF. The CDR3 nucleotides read TGTGCCACCAGCGCGAAACGGGCCACTGAAGCTTTCTTT.

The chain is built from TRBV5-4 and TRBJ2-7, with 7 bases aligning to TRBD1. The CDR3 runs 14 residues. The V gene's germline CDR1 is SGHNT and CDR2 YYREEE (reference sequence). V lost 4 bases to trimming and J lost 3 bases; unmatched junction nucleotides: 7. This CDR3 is CASSPGTVFYEQYF. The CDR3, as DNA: TGTGCCAGCAGCCCCGGGACAGTTTTCTACGAGCAGTACTTC.

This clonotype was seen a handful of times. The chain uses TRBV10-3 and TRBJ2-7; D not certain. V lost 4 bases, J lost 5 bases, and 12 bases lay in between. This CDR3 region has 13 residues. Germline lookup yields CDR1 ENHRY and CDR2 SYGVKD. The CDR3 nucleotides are TGTGCCATCAGTGGCCTGCTCCCCCACGAGCAGTACTTC. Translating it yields CAISGLLPHEQYF.

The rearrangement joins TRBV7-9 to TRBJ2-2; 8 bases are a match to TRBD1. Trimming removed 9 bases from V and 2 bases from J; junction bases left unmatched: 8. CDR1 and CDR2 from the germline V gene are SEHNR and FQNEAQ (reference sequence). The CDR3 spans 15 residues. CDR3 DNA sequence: TGTGCCAGTCCAGGGACAGGCCTCAACACCGGGGAGCTGTTTTTT. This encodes CASPGTGLNTGELFF.

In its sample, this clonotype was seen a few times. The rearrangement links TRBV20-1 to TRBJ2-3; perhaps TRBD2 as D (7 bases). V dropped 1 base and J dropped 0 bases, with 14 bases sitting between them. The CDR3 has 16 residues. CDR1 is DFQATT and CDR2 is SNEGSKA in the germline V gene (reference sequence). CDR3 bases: TGCAGTGCTAGAGTGTGGGGGGGCCCTAGCACAGATACGCAGTATTTT. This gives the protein CSARVWGGPSTDTQYF.

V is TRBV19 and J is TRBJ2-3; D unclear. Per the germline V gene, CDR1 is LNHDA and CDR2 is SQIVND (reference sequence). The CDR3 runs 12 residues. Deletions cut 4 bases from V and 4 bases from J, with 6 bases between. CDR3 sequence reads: CASSTVSDTQYF. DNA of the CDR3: TGTGCCAGTAGTACAGTTTCAGATACGCAGTATTTT.

In nucleotides, the CDR3 is TGTGCCAGCAGTGAATCAGCGGGGGGGCGAATAGAGACCCAGTACTTC. It yields the protein CASSESAGGRIETQYF. The genes are TRBV2 and TRBJ2-5, with TRBD2 matching over 10 bases. In germline, CDR1 is SNHLY, CDR2 FYNNEI. Trimming cost V 2 bases and J 4 bases; bases outside gene matches: 7. The CDR3 extends over 16 amino acids.

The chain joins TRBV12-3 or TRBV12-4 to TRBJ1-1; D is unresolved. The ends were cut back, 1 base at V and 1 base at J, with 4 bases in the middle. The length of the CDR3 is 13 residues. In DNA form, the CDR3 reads TGTGCCAGCAGTTTAGAATGGAACACTGAAGCTTTCTTT. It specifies CASSLEWNTEAFF.